This is a list of T cell receptor beta chains from one sample in a study of blood T cell repertoires in COVID-19. Profiling relied on immunoSEQ multiplex PCR, and the TCRdb table lists in-frame clones only, not all of them. The table includes 250,000 to 300,000 clones, around 80% detected once. The sample consisted of PBMCs or T cells enriched from blood (not recorded which). The receptors come from a man aged 25-45 years with acute COVID-19. CDR3s include the opening cysteine and the closing phenylalanine or tryptophan. The order of the fields is CDR3 length, J gene, D gene, clone size, V gene, CDR3 protein, CDR3 DNA. D genes are given only for firm matches. Only some rows state a clone size, as once, few, many or a class for expanded clones.

cdr3_length: 16
j_call: TRBJ1-1
d_call: NA
clone_size: NA
v_call: TRBV30
cdr3_aa: CACQGAPGAPNTEAFF
cdr3_nt: TGTGCCTGTCAAGGTGCCCCAGGGGCTCCGAACACTGAAGCTTTCTTT

cdr3_length: 16
j_call: TRBJ2-2
d_call: TRBD1
clone_size: NA
v_call: TRBV19
cdr3_aa: CASSKGDRRGTGELFF
cdr3_nt: TGTGCCAGCAGCAAAGGGGACAGGCGGGGCACCGGGGAGCTGTTTTTT

cdr3_length: 15
j_call: TRBJ1-1
d_call: NA
clone_size: NA
v_call: TRBV4-1
cdr3_aa: CASSQGMGSNTEAFF
cdr3_nt: TGCGCCAGCAGCCAAGGAATGGGCAGCAACACTGAAGCTTTCTTT

cdr3_length: 13
j_call: TRBJ2-1
d_call: NA
clone_size: NA
v_call: TRBV7-8
cdr3_aa: CASSTDGDNEQFF
cdr3_nt: TGTGCCAGCAGCACCGACGGGGACAATGAGCAGTTCTTC

cdr3_length: 14
j_call: TRBJ1-2
d_call: NA
clone_size: few
v_call: TRBV24-1
cdr3_aa: CATSDFTVAYGYTF
cdr3_nt: TGTGCCACCAGTGATTTCACAGTGGCCTATGGCTACACCTTC

cdr3_length: 14
j_call: TRBJ1-1
d_call: TRBD1
clone_size: NA
v_call: TRBV10-3
cdr3_aa: CAISVGQGNTEAFF
cdr3_nt: TGTGCCATCAGTGTTGGACAGGGGAACACTGAAGCTTTCTTT

cdr3_length: 13
j_call: TRBJ2-2
d_call: TRBD1
clone_size: NA
v_call: TRBV5-1
cdr3_aa: CASRTGGTGELFF
cdr3_nt: TGTGCCAGCAGGACAGGGGGCACCGGGGAGCTGTTTTTT

cdr3_length: 16
j_call: TRBJ1-4
d_call: NA
clone_size: NA
v_call: TRBV10-3
cdr3_aa: CALLWAGNKLSEKLFF
cdr3_nt: TGTGCACTCCTGTGGGCAGGGAATAAGTTGAGTGAAAAACTGTTTTTT

cdr3_length: 20
j_call: TRBJ2-3
d_call: NA
clone_size: NA
v_call: TRBV5-1
cdr3_aa: CASSFNRAGAARTSTDTQYF
cdr3_nt: TGTGCCAGCAGCTTTAACAGGGCTGGAGCGGCGCGGACTAGCACAGATACGCAGTATTTT

cdr3_length: 16
j_call: TRBJ1-6
d_call: NA
clone_size: NA
v_call: TRBV6-1
cdr3_aa: CASSEVSGGHNSPLHF
cdr3_nt: TGTGCCAGCAGTGAAGTGTCCGGGGGGCATAATTCACCCCTCCACTTT

cdr3_length: 15
j_call: TRBJ2-2
d_call: TRBD1
clone_size: few
v_call: TRBV14
cdr3_aa: CASSHRDRYTGELFF
cdr3_nt: TGTGCCAGCAGCCACCGGGACAGGTACACCGGGGAGCTGTTTTTT

cdr3_length: 14
j_call: TRBJ1-4
d_call: NA
clone_size: NA
v_call: TRBV28
cdr3_aa: CASSKYQPGEKLFF
cdr3_nt: TGTGCCAGCAGCAAATACCAACCGGGTGAAAAACTGTTTTTT

cdr3_length: 17
j_call: TRBJ2-1
d_call: NA
clone_size: NA
v_call: TRBV5-1
cdr3_aa: CASSSVGWGRDSSEQFF
cdr3_nt: TGCGCCAGCAGCTCGGTAGGTTGGGGCAGGGACTCGAGTGAGCAGTTCTTC

cdr3_length: 16
j_call: TRBJ2-2
d_call: NA
clone_size: NA
v_call: TRBV24-1
cdr3_aa: CATSRWGLTNTGELFF
cdr3_nt: TGTGCCACCAGCCGATGGGGACTGACTAACACCGGGGAGCTGTTTTTT

cdr3_length: 12
j_call: TRBJ1-5
d_call: NA
clone_size: NA
v_call: TRBV15
cdr3_aa: CATSLEGGPQHF
cdr3_nt: TGTGCCACCAGCCTAGAGGGAGGGCCCCAGCATTTT

cdr3_length: 14
j_call: TRBJ1-2
d_call: NA
clone_size: NA
v_call: TRBV5-1
cdr3_aa: CASSSQGGGYGYTF
cdr3_nt: TGCGCCAGCAGCTCGCAGGGAGGCGGCTATGGCTACACCTTC

cdr3_length: 16
j_call: TRBJ2-1
d_call: NA
clone_size: NA
v_call: TRBV5-1
cdr3_aa: CASSAPPGLRYNEQFF
cdr3_nt: TGTGCCAGCAGCGCACCCCCGGGACTCCGTTACAATGAGCAGTTCTTC

cdr3_length: 14
j_call: TRBJ2-1
d_call: NA
clone_size: once
v_call: TRBV12-5
cdr3_aa: CASGFSESYNEQFF
cdr3_nt: TGTGCTAGTGGTTTCTCAGAATCCTACAATGAGCAGTTCTTC

cdr3_length: 16
j_call: TRBJ2-1
d_call: TRBD2
clone_size: NA
v_call: TRBV5-1
cdr3_aa: CASSFGTSASYNEQFF
cdr3_nt: TGCGCCAGCAGCTTCGGGACTAGCGCCTCCTACAATGAGCAGTTCTTC

cdr3_length: 15
j_call: TRBJ2-2
d_call: NA
clone_size: NA
v_call: TRBV5-6
cdr3_aa: CASSSGAANTGELFF
cdr3_nt: TGTGCCAGCAGCTCAGGGGCCGCGAACACCGGGGAGCTGTTTTTT

cdr3_length: 12
j_call: TRBJ2-5
d_call: NA
clone_size: NA
v_call: TRBV29-1
cdr3_aa: CSVRQSQETQYF
cdr3_nt: TGCAGCGTTCGACAAAGCCAAGAGACCCAGTACTTC

cdr3_length: 15
j_call: TRBJ2-1
d_call: NA
clone_size: NA
v_call: TRBV7-9
cdr3_aa: CASSLDRGTYNEQFF
cdr3_nt: TGTGCCAGCAGCTTAGATCGGGGAACCTACAATGAGCAGTTCTTC

cdr3_length: 16
j_call: TRBJ1-3
d_call: NA
clone_size: NA
v_call: TRBV4-1
cdr3_aa: CASSQGLGSSRNTIYF
cdr3_nt: TGCGCCAGCAGCCAAGGACTTGGCAGTTCTAGAAACACCATATATTTT